This section outlines one TCR beta chain sequence together with its context. Its recognized antigen is unknown. No per-base quality is available; no much larger clone lies one base away. Using the deep immunoSEQ assay, multiplex PCR amplified TCR CDR3 regions from genomic DNA. Extracted genomic DNA from each cell subset was distributed evenly across all wells of several immunoSEQ 96-well plates, and each plate was treated as a replicate. For sorted subsets, around 0.2 ug of genomic DNA, equivalent to roughly 33,000 T cell genomes, went into each replicate PCR. Purified libraries were quantified with a Qubit 3.0 fluorometer, sized on a Bioanalyzer 2100, and re-quantified with the KAPA Library Quantification kit. Every immunoSEQ 96-well plate was sequenced on a dedicated single-read 150-cycle Illumina NextSeq 550 flow cell. Turning to the authors' computational methods: Because the immunoSEQ output included only junctional sequences and no quality scores, the filtering could not be the same as the filtering used for full-length reads. To assign V/J genes and CDR3, sequences were annotated using PyIR, a Python wrapper for IgBLAST v1.9, with IMGT germline references. Reads were removed for weak V/J assignments (E-value above 1e-6), missing CDR3, stop codons, out-of-frame junctions, or ambiguous translated residues. A V3J clonotype was defined by an identical inferred V gene, J gene, and CDR3 amino acid sequence. Percentage overlap between repertoires was calculated by dividing the number of shared unique clonotypes by the size of the smaller repertoire. Three approaches were used to assess repertoire richness: RTK rarefaction, the Chao1 estimator, and Recon v2.1 estimates of unobserved clonotypes. Generation probabilities for all TCRbeta clonotypes obtained by the gDNA method from four donors were computed using OLGA. Not all clones reach the TCRdb copy of this immuneACCESS table, which keeps in-frame sequences only. Checked studies attribute under half of the gap to unresolved V genes and leave the rest unexplained. The D gene and trimming were derived from the DNA, and the V and J assignments and clone size from that table. The sample includes fewer than 1.6 million clones, with roughly 98.5% observed a single time. Roughly 0.35% of the sample is held by the ten biggest clonotypes.

This sample is part of a study of shared clonotypes between healthy human individuals (dated by TCRdb to 2018 to 2020). General notes on the study: Three men and a couple of women, aged 18 to 49 years, made up the cohort. The study deeply sequenced blood TCR repertoires of roughly five healthy adults to estimate repertoire size and the extent of clonotype sharing between individuals. To increase sequencing depth and limit assay-specific biases, different laboratories used diverse techniques to prepare libraries and sequence TCR repertoires. Between about 0.94 and 8.9 billion PBMCs per donor were obtained by leukapheresis. For each donor, three plates each were used for CD4 naive and CD4 memory, two plates were used for CD8 naive, and one plate was used for CD8 memory.

According to the germline V gene, CDR1 reads SGDLS and CDR2 reads YYNGEE. The CDR3 runs 15 amino acids, cysteine and phenylalanine included. Of the read, only the CDR3 DNA is kept; its 45 bases are in frame from base 1. V is clipped by 4 bases and J by 4 bases, and the sequence between their germline boundaries is 15 bases long. The donors were healthy, HIV-negative adults with no recently reported acute infections or vaccinations. Every donor was a Caucasian adult living in Nashville, Tennessee, USA. CD4+ T cells were enriched by magnetic negative selection, after which naive cells were positively selected on CD45RA and the negative fraction was taken as the memory subset. Blood was collected by leukapheresis, and PBMCs were isolated by Ficoll-Histopaque density gradient centrifugation and then cryopreserved in liquid nitrogen vapor phase. Purity and quantity of every magnetically sorted T cell population were checked by analytical flow cytometry. Genomic DNA was isolated from every sorted fraction and measured by UV absorbance on a Nanodrop 2000c.

Study-level results and caveats: Because the study included a small number of donors, the genetic and exposure-history diversity represented was limited. Naive subsets generally had larger estimated clonotype richness than memory subsets did. Sharing across a few donors was observed for 5% to 6.5% of naive CD4, over 3% of naive CD8, roughly 2.3% of memory CD4, and around 0.4% of memory CD8 clonotypes. Rarefaction of sorted-subset datasets indicated incomplete sequencing despite the large sequencing depth. Pairwise subsampling indicated that sequencing depth was expected to affect the degree of clonotype sharing among donors. Compared with non-shared clonotypes, the clonotypes found in all four sorted-subset donors had higher generation probabilities. Sampling was restricted to blood, and TCR repertoires in tissue are likely to differ from TCR repertoires in blood.

The TCR sequence derives from a man aged 30 to 39 in good health. Sample: naive CD4+ T cells sorted from blood. In light of the paper, this sample's cell subset or site label describes: CD45RA+ positively selected. The chain links TRBV9 with TRBJ2-1; 5 matching bases give a weak D call of TRBD1. Read as DNA, the sequence is TGTGCCAGCAGCCCCCATCGAGACAGTTACAATGAGCAGTTCTTC. It translates to CASSPHRDSYNEQFF.